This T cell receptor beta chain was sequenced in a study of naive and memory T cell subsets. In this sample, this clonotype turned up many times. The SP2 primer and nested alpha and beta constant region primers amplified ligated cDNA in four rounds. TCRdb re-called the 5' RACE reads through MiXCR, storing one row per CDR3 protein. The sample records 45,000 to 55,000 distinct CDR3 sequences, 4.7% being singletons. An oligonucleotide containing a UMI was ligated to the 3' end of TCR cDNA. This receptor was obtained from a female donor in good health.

Written as DNA, the CDR3 is TGTGCCAGCAGCTTAATCTCCGGGTACACAGATACGCAGTATTTT. Its protein product is CASSLISGYTDTQYF. The rearrangement joins TRBV7-2 to TRBJ2-3; D ambiguous. The CDR3 loop spans 15 amino acids. CDR1 is SGHTA, CDR2 FQGNSA, per germline. V lost 2 bases to trimming and J lost 2 bases, with 11 bases between them. The full variable domain, rest sourced from reference TRBV7-2 and TRBJ2-3, is GAGVSQSPSNKVTEKGKDVELRCDPISGHTALYWYRQSLGQGLEFLIYFQGNSAPDKSGLPSDRFSAERTGGSVSTLTIQRTQQEDSAVYLCASSLISGYTDTQYFGPGTRLTVL.